The rows below give T cell receptor beta chains drawn from one sample of a study of regulatory T cells in long-lasting Graves disease. TCRdb fed the multiplex PCR reads into MiXCR, producing one record per CDR3 protein. The repertoire holds about 220,000 distinct CDR3 sequences, with around 20% as singletons. Sequenced here: peripheral blood mononuclear cells (PBMCs), sampled at new diagnosis, from a patient treated with antithyroid drugs. These TCRs come from a female donor with Graves disease. Both conserved end residues are part of each CDR3. Fields, in order: V gene, clone size, D gene, J gene, CDR3 DNA, CDR3 protein. D genes are given only for firm matches. Not every row has a clone size; where given, it reads once, few, many or a size class.

>TRBV5-6|NA|TRBD2|TRBJ2-3
TGTGCCAGCAGCCCGACTAGCGCAGCTAGCACAGATACGCAGTATTTT
CASSPTSAASTDTQYF
>TRBV19|NA|TRBD1|TRBJ1-2
TGTGCCAGTAGTATAGGTGCAGGGGGCATTGGCTACACCTTC
CASSIGAGGIGYTF
>TRBV7-9|many|NA|TRBJ2-1
TGTGCCAGCAGCTTAGCGGGAGTAGGCGATGAGCAGTTCTTC
CASSLAGVGDEQFF
>TRBV28|many|NA|TRBJ1-5
TGTGCCAGCACAGACAGCGATCAGCCCCAGCATTTT
CASTDSDQPQHF
>TRBV27|many|NA|TRBJ2-3
TGTGCCAGCAGTAGGACACGGTATGATACGCAGTATTTT
CASSRTRYDTQYF
>TRBV3-1|many|TRBD2|TRBJ2-1
TGTGCCAGCAGGGGCGGGAGGGGTGAGCAGTTCTTC
CASRGGRGEQFF
>TRBV24-1|many|TRBD1|TRBJ2-1
TGTGCCACCAGTGAGCAACAGGGGGTAGCGTACAATGAGCAGTTCTTC
CATSEQQGVAYNEQFF
>TRBV20-1|few|NA|TRBJ1-2
TGCAGTGCTACGGACAGTAACTCTGACTATGGCTACACCTTC
CSATDSNSDYGYTF
>TRBV7-2|many|NA|TRBJ1-4
TGTGCCAGCAGTGAGGGCTTCGAAAAACTGTTTTTT
CASSEGFEKLFF
>TRBV5-4|NA|NA|TRBJ2-7
TGTGCCAGCAGCTTGGCCGTTCCGGGTTACTACGAGCAGTACTTC
CASSLAVPGYYEQYF
>TRBV4-1|few|TRBD1|TRBJ2-1
TGCGCCAGCAGCCAAGATCCCAGGGGGTACAATGAGCAGTTCTTC
CASSQDPRGYNEQFF
>TRBV28|NA|NA|TRBJ1-1
TGTGCCAGCAGTTTGGCGGGACAAGCGAACACTGAAGCTTTCTTT
CASSLAGQANTEAFF
>TRBV10-3|NA|TRBD2|TRBJ2-1
TGTGCCATCAGTGAGCCCACTAGCGGGAGTGGTCAGTTCTTC
CAISEPTSGSGQFF
>TRBV20-1|many|TRBD2|TRBJ2-1
TGCAGTGCTATTGCGGGAGGGATAAATGAGCAGTTCTTC
CSAIAGGINEQFF
>TRBV5-5|NA|NA|TRBJ2-7
TGTGCCAGCGGCTTGGGGCCTCAGGGGTTTTACGAGCAGTACTTC
CASGLGPQGFYEQYF
>TRBV7-9|NA|TRBD2|TRBJ2-3
TGTGCCAGCAGCCACCCTCAACTAGCGGGAGGGACAGATACGCAGTATTTT
CASSHPQLAGGTDTQYF
>TRBV18|many|NA|TRBJ2-1
TGTGCCAGCTCACCCCAACGGCTCAATGAGCAGTTCTTC
CASSPQRLNEQFF